Listed below are T cell receptor beta chains from one sample, sequenced in a study of CD8+CD57+ T cells in acquired aplastic anemia. MiXCR was run by TCRdb on the reads, yielding one entry per CDR3 protein. The table records approximately 220,000 distinct CDR3 sequences, around 46% of them present only once. Source material: sorted CD4+, CD8+, or CD8+CD57+ T cells (not recorded which) from PBMCs. All receptors derive from a human donor with aplastic anemia. Both conserved end residues are part of each CDR3. The order of the fields is clone size, D gene, V gene, J gene, CDR3 protein, CDR3 DNA. A D gene is named only where the DNA matches it firmly. A row's size may be missing; if present it is once, few, many or a size class.

>NA|NA|TRBV6-5|TRBJ1-1
CASSISGDMNTEAFF
TGTGCCAGCAGTATCTCGGGCGACATGAACACTGAAGCTTTCTTT
>NA|NA|TRBV19|TRBJ1-1
CASSPQGIVTEAFF
TGTGCCAGTAGTCCTCAGGGGATCGTGACTGAAGCTTTCTTT
>NA|NA|TRBV20-1|TRBJ2-7
CSASRGYEQYF
TGCAGTGCTAGTCGAGGCTACGAGCAGTACTTC
>NA|NA|TRBV6-2/TRBV6-3|TRBJ2-7
CASSLPGVSYEQYF
TGTGCCAGCAGTTTACCGGGCGTCTCCTACGAGCAGTACTTC
>NA|TRBD1|TRBV20-1|TRBJ1-6
CSARVATGDNSPLHF
TGCAGTGCAAGAGTAGCGACAGGGGATAATTCACCCCTCCACTTT
>few|NA|TRBV4-3|TRBJ2-6
CASSQETGLTRLSGANVLTF
TGCGCCAGCAGCCAAGAGACCGGGTTAACGCGACTGTCGGGGGCCAACGTCCTGACTTTC
>NA|NA|TRBV9|TRBJ2-3
CASSVAQPF
TGTGCCAGCAGCGTAGCACAGCCTTTT
>many|NA|TRBV20-1|TRBJ2-1
CSARDFATWAGEQFF
TGCAGTGCTAGAGATTTTGCGACCTGGGCGGGTGAGCAGTTCTTC
>NA|NA|TRBV20-1|TRBJ1-6
CSARVLVGDNSPLHF
TGCAGTGCTAGAGTTCTGGTGGGGGATAATTCACCCCTCCACTTT
>many|NA|TRBV2|TRBJ2-1
CASSGEIPALF
TGTGCCAGCAGTGGAGAGATTCCGGCCCTCTTC
>NA|TRBD1|TRBV24-1|TRBJ2-1
CATSGVGRGYTYNEQFF
TGTGCCACCAGTGGGGTGGGCAGGGGGTACACCTACAATGAGCAGTTCTTC
>few|TRBD1|TRBV7-9|TRBJ1-1
CASSLAKGTGRVTEAFF
TGTGCCAGCAGCTTAGCCAAAGGGACAGGGAGGGTCACTGAAGCTTTCTTT
>NA|TRBD2|TRBV7-9|TRBJ2-1
CASNPSTSGSNEQFF
TGTGCCAGCAACCCTTCGACTAGCGGGAGTAATGAGCAGTTCTTC
>NA|NA|TRBV19|TRBJ1-1
CASNILPGGNTEAFF
TGTGCCAGTAATATCCTCCCCGGGGGGAACACTGAAGCTTTCTTT
>many|NA|TRBV15|TRBJ2-6
CATSRNQGSGANVLTF
TGTGCCACCAGCAGAAATCAGGGCTCTGGGGCCAACGTCCTGACTTTC
>NA|TRBD2|TRBV27|TRBJ2-1
CASSATGTSLYNEQFF
TGTGCCAGCAGTGCGACCGGGACTAGCCTTTACAATGAGCAGTTCTTC
>many|NA|TRBV2|TRBJ1-2
CATERTDGYTF
TGTGCCACCGAACGGACAGATGGCTACACCTTC
>NA|NA|TRBV29-1|TRBJ1-5
CSVGGQGTGQPQHF
TGCAGCGTTGGGGGGCAGGGAACGGGTCAGCCCCAGCATTTT
>NA|NA|TRBV29-1|TRBJ2-3
CSVQEVTDTQYF
TGCAGCGTTCAAGAAGTAACAGATACGCAGTATTTT
>few|TRBD2|TRBV20-1|TRBJ2-1
CSARDIASGNLTSYNEQFF
TGCAGTGCTAGAGATATAGCTAGCGGGAATCTCACTTCCTACAATGAGCAGTTCTTC
>many|TRBD1|TRBV11-2|TRBJ2-3
CASSLGDRGLDTQYF
TGTGCCAGCAGCTTAGGGGACAGGGGTTTGGATACGCAGTATTTT
>NA|TRBD1|TRBV5-1|TRBJ1-2
CASTTRTGWNYGYTF
TGTGCCAGCACAACACGGACAGGGTGGAACTATGGCTACACCTTC
>many|TRBD1|TRBV6-5|TRBJ2-2
CASSYSTGVVGELFF
TGTGCCAGCAGTTACTCGACAGGGGTGGTCGGGGAGCTGTTTTTT
>once|NA|TRBV3-1|TRBJ2-1
CASRPRGQGNEQFF
TGTGCCAGCAGGCCTAGGGGCCAGGGGAATGAGCAGTTCTTC
>NA|NA|TRBV14|TRBJ1-1
CASSQLWNTEAFF
TGTGCCAGCAGCCAACTGTGGAACACTGAAGCTTTCTTT
>many|NA|TRBV7-9|TRBJ1-3
CASSLEVPIYF
TGTGCCAGCAGCTTAGAGGTCCCCATATATTTT
>NA|TRBD1|TRBV9|TRBJ1-3
CASSATGAGNTIYF
TGTGCCAGCAGCGCGACAGGGGCTGGAAACACCATATATTTT
>NA|TRBD1|TRBV10-3|TRBJ2-7
CAISPRTGYYEQYF
TGTGCCATCAGTCCACGGACAGGATACTACGAGCAGTACTTC
>few|TRBD2|TRBV5-6|TRBJ2-7
CASTSGSREQYF
TGTGCCAGCACTAGCGGGAGTAGGGAGCAGTACTTC
>many|NA|TRBV14|TRBJ2-7
CASSQAQGLSYEQYF
TGTGCCAGCAGCCAAGCGCAGGGACTTTCCTACGAGCAGTACTTC
>many|TRBD1|TRBV10-1|TRBJ1-1
CASSPGTGSSEAFF
TGCGCCAGCAGCCCCGGGACAGGTTCTTCTGAAGCTTTCTTT
>NA|NA|TRBV9|TRBJ2-2
CASSQGLVATGRTGELFF
TGTGCCAGCAGCCAAGGTCTAGTAGCGACCGGACGGACCGGGGAGCTGTTTTTT
>NA|NA|TRBV7-6|TRBJ1-2
CASIARRTVFYGYTF
TGTGCCAGCATTGCGCGGCGAACAGTTTTCTATGGCTACACTTTC